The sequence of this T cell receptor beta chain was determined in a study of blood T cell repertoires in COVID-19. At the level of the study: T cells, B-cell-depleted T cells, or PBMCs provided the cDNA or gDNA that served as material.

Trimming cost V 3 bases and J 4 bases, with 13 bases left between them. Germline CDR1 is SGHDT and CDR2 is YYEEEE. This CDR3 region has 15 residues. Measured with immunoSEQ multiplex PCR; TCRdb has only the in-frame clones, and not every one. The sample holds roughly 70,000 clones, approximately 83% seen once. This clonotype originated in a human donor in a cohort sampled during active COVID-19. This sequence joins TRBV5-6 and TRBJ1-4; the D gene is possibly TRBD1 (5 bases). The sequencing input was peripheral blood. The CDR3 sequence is CASSSGLGYNEKLFF. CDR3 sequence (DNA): TGTGCCAGCAGCTCAGGGCTCGGGTATAATGAAAAACTGTTTTTT.